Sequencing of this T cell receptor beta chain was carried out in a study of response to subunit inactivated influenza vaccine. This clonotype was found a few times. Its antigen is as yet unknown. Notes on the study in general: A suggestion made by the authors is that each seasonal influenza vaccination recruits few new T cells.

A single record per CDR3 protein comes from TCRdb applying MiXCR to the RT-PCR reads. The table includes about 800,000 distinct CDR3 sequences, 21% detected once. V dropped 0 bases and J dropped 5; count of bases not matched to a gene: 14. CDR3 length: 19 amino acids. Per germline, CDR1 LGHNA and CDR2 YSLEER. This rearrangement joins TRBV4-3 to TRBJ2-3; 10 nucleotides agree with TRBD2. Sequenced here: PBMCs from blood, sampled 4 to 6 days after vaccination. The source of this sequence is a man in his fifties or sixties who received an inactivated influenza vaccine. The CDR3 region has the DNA TGCGCCAGCAGCCAAGATTTGTCTTTAAGCGGGAGGGGTGGAGATACGCAGTATTTT. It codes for CASSQDLSLSGRGGDTQYF.